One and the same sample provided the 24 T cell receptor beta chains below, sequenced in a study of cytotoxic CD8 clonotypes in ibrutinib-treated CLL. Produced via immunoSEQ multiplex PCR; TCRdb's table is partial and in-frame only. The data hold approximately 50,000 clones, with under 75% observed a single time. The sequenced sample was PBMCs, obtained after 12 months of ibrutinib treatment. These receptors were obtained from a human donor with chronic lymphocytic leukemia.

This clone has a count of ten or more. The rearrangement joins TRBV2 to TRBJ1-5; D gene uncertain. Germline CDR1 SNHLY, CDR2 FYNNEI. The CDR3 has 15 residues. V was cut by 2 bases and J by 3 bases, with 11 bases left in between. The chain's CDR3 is CASSELPGDNQPQHF. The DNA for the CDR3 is TGTGCCAGCAGTGAACTCCCGGGAGACAATCAGCCCCAGCATTTT.

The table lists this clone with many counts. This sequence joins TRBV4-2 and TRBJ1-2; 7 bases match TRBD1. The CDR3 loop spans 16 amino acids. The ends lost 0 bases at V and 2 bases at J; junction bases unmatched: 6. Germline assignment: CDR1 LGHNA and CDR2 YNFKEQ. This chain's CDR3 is CASSQDPQGGNYGYTF. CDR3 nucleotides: TGTGCCAGCAGCCAAGATCCGCAGGGGGGAAACTATGGCTACACCTTC.

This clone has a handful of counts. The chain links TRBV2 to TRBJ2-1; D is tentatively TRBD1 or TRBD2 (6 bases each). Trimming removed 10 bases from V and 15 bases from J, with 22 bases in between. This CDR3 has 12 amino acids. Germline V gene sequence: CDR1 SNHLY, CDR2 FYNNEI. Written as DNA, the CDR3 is TGTGCCACACGGCCGACAGGAGGGGAAGGGTTCTTC. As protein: CATRPTGGEGFF.

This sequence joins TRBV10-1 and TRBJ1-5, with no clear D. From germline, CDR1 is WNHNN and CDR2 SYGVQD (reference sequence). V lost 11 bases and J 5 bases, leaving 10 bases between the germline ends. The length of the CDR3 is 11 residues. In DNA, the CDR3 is TGCGCCGGCCCAAAGGATCAGCCCCAGCATTTT. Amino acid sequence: CAGPKDQPQHF.

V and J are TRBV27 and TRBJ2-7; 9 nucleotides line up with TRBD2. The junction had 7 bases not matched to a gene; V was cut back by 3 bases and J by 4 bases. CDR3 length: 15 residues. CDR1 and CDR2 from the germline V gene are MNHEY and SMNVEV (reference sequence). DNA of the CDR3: TGTGCCAGCAGTTTGGCGTCTAGCGGGGTATACGAGCAGTACTTC. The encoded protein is CASSLASSGVYEQYF.

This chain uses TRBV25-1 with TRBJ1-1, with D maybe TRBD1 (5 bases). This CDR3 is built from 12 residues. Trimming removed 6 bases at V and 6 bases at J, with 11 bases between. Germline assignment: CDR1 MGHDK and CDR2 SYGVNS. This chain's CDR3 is CASSPWGAEAFF. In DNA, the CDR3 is TGTGCCAGCAGCCCATGGGGGGCTGAAGCTTTCTTT.

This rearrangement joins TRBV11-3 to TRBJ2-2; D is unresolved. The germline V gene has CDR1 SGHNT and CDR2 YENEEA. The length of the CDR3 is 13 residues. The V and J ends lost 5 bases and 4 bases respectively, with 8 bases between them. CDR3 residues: CASSPQFTGELFF. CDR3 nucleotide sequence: TGTGCCAGCAGCCCACAATTCACCGGGGAGCTGTTTTTT.

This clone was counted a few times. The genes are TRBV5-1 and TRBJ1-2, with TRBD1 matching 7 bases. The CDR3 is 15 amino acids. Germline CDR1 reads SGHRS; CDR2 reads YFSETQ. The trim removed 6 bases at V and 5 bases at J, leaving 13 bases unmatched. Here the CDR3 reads CASTWGRGPLYGYTF. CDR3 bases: TGCGCCAGCACCTGGGGTAGGGGGCCCTTATATGGCTACACCTTC.

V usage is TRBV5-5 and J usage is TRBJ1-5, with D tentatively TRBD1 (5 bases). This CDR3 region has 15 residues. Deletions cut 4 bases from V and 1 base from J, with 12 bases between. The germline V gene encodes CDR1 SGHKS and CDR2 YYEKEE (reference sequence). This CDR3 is CASSLLGESNQPQHF. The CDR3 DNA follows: TGTGCCAGCAGCCTGTTGGGGGAGAGCAATCAGCCCCAGCATTTT.

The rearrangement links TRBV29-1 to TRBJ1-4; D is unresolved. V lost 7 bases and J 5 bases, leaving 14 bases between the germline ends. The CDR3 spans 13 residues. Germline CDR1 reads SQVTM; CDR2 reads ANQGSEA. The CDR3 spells CSAETSGNEKLFF. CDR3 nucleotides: TGCAGCGCGGAGACCAGCGGGAATGAAAAACTGTTTTTT.

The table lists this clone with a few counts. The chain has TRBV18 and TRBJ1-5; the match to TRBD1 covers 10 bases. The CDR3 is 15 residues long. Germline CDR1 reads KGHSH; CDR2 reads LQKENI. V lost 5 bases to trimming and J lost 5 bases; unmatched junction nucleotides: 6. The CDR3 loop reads CASSSTGGADQPQHF. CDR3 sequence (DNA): TGTGCCAGCTCATCGACAGGGGGCGCGGATCAGCCCCAGCATTTT.

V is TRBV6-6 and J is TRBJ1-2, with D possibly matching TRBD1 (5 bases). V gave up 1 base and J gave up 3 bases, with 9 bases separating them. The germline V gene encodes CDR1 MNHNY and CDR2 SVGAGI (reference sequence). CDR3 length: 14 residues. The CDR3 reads CASSYLGEHYGYTF. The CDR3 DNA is TGTGCCAGCAGTTACTTGGGGGAACACTATGGCTACACCTTC.

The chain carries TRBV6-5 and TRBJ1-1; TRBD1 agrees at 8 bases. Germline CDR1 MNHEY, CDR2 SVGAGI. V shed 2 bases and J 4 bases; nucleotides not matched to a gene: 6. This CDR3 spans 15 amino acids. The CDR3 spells CASSYHGQGATEAFF. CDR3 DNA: TGTGCCAGCAGTTACCACGGACAGGGTGCCACTGAAGCTTTCTTT.

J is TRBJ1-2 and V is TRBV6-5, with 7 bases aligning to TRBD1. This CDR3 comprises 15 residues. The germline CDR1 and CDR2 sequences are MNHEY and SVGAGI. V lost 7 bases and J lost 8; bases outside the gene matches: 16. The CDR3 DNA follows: TGTGCCAGCACCAACCTGGCAGGGGGAACGTGGGGCTACACCTTC. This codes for CASTNLAGGTWGYTF.

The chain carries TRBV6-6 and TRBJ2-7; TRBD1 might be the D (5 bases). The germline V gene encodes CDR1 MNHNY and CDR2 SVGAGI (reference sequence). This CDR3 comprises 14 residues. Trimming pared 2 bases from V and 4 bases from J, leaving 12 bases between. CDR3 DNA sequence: TGTGCCAGCAGTTACGGACAAGGCAAATACGAGCAGTACTTC. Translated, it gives CASSYGQGKYEQYF.

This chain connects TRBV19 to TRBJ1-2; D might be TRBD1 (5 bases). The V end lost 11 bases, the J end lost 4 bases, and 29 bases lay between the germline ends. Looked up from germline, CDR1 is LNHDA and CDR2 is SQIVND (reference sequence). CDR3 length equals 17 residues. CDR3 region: CAYPFPTIGGKAYGYTF. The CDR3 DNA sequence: TGTGCCTACCCCTTCCCCACTATTGGGGGGAAGGCCTATGGCTACACCTTC.

CDR3 amino acids: CASSLGTNRGEQFF. The DNA for the CDR3 is TGTGCCAGCAGCTTAGGCACCAACAGAGGTGAGCAGTTCTTC. The chain uses TRBV7-3 and TRBJ2-1, with D hard to call. Trimming cost V 2 bases and J 9 bases, with 14 bases left between them. There are 14 residues in the CDR3. The V gene's germline CDR1 is SGHTA and CDR2 FQGTGA.

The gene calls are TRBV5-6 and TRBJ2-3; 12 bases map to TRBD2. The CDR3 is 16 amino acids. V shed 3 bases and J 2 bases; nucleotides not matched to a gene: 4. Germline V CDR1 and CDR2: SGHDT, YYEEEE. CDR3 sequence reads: CASSYGLAGTTDTQYF. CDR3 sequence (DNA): TGTGCCAGCAGCTACGGACTAGCGGGGACCACAGATACGCAGTATTTT. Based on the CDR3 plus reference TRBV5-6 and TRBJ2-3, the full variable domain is DAGVTQSPTHLIKTRGQQVTLRCSPKSGHDTVSWYQQALGQGPQFIFQYYEEEERQRGNFPDRFSGHQFPNYSSELNVNALLLGDSALYLCASSYGLAGTTDTQYFGPGTRLTVL.

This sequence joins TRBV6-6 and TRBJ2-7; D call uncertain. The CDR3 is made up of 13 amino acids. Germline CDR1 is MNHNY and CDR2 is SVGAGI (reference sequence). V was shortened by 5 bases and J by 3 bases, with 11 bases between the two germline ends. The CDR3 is CASSPGWGYEQYF. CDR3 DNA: TGTGCCAGCAGTCCCGGATGGGGCTACGAGCAGTACTTC.

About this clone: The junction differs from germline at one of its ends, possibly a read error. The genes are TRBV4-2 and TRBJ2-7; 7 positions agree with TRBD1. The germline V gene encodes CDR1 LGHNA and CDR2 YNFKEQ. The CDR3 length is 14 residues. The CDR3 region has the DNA TGTGCCAGCAGCCCAGACAGGGCCTCCTACGCGCAGTACTTC. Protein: CASSPDRASYAQYF.

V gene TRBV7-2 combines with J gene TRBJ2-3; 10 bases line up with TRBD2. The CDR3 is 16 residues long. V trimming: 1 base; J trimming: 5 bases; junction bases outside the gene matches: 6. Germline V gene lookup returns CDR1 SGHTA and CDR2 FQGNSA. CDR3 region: CASSLERGGRKDTQYF. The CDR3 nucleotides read TGTGCCAGCAGCTTAGAGCGGGGGGGCAGGAAAGATACGCAGTATTTT.

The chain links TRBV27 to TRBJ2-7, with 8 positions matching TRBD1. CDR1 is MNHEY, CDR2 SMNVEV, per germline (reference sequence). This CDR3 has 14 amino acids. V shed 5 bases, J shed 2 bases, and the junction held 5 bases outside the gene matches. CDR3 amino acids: CASSDRDRPYEQYF. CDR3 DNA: TGTGCCAGCAGTGACCGGGACAGGCCCTACGAGCAGTACTTC.

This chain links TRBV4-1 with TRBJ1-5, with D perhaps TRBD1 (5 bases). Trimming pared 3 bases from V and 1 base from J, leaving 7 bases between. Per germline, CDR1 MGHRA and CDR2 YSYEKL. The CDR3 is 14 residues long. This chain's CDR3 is CASSQGGSNQPQHF. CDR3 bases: TGCGCCAGCAGCCAGGGGGGGAGCAATCAGCCCCAGCATTTT.

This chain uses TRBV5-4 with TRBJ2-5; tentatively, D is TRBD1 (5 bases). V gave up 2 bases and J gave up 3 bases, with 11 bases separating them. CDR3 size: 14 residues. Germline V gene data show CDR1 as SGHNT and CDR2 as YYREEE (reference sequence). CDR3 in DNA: TGTGCCAGCAGCTTCCTAGGCAGGGAAGAGACCCAGTACTTC. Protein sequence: CASSFLGREETQYF.